This T cell receptor beta chain comes out of a study of T cell clonotyping in hematopoietic cell transplantation. This CDR3 contains 13 residues. V was trimmed by 0 bases and J by 4 bases, leaving 6 bases between them. Per the germline V gene, CDR1 is MNHEY and CDR2 is SVGAGI. With respect to this clone: Its antigen is undetermined.

Study-wide results and limits: Broader posttransplant TCR repertoire diversity was predicted by graft donor and pretransplant recipient Inverse Simpson Index values.

Sequencing was performed with immunoSEQ multiplex PCR; in TCRdb, only in-frame clones are kept and a portion is missing. The table lists around 24,000 clones, around 80% of them singletons. The time point was: recipient sample about 28 days before transplant, after cytoreduction. This receptor was obtained from a woman aged 55-69 years with acute myeloid leukemia. Some clones in this sample may be carry-over from other donors' samples. The V gene is TRBV6-5, the J gene TRBJ2-5; D remains unclear. The sequencing here drew on peripheral blood mononuclear cells, taken before stem cell transplant. CDR3 coding DNA: TGTGCCAGCAGTTACTCGGACGGAGAGACCCAGTACTTC. This translates into CASSYSDGETQYF.